A selection of T cell receptor beta chains follows, all from one sample in a study of T cell repertoires and Cas9 in healthy adults. Generated by immunoSEQ multiplex PCR, the TCRdb table keeps only in-frame clones and is missing some. The sample contains about 14,000 clones, approximately 92% of which appear only once. The specimen sequenced was Tregs (CD4+, CD25+, CD127-, CD137-, CD154-) from PBMCs; culture status not recorded. These receptors all stem from a human donor in good health. Both conserved end residues are part of each CDR3. A D gene is named only where the DNA matches it firmly. The size of a clone is reported for some rows only, either as once, few or many, or as a class for expanded clones.

TRBV19,TRBJ2-5,NA,NA,TGTGCCAGTAGTATAGGGCCCGGGACAAGCGCAGAGACCCAGTACTTC,CASSIGPGTSAETQYF
TRBV6-1,TRBJ2-2,NA,NA,TGTGCCAGCAAGCTAATGGAGGAGCTGTTTTTT,CASKLMEELFF
TRBV6-5,TRBJ2-2,once,NA,TGTGCCAGCACCCCGTGGAGCACCGGGGAGCTGTTTTTT,CASTPWSTGELFF
TRBV4-3,TRBJ2-3,NA,NA,TGCGCCAGCAGCCAAGCGGTGCTAGCGACAGATACGCAGTATTTT,CASSQAVLATDTQYF
TRBV12-1,TRBJ2-5,once,NA,TGTGCCAGCATCCCCCGTAGCGGACCTAACGAAGAGACCCAGTACTTC,CASIPRSGPNEETQYF
TRBV27,TRBJ1-2,NA,NA,TGTGCCAGCAGGCCCAGGACGGAATATGGCTACACCTTC,CASRPRTEYGYTF
TRBV10-3,TRBJ2-5,NA,NA,TGTGCCATCGCACCAGCGTGGGCGGAAGAGACCCAGTACTTC,CAIAPAWAEETQYF
TRBV18,TRBJ1-1,NA,TRBD1,TGTGCCAGCCAAACAGGGGCGGGTAGCACTGAAGCTTTCTTT,CASQTGAGSTEAFF
TRBV5-1,TRBJ2-3,NA,TRBD2,TGCGCCAGCAGCTCCGGACTAGCGAGCACAGATACGCAGTATTTT,CASSSGLASTDTQYF
TRBV7-2,TRBJ2-3,NA,TRBD2,TGTGCCAGCAGCCCGGGACTACCTGTCCTCACAGATACGCAGTATTTT,CASSPGLPVLTDTQYF
TRBV6-5,TRBJ2-2,NA,NA,TGTGCCAGCAGCAGGACCGGGGAGCTGTTTTTT,CASSRTGELFF
TRBV15,TRBJ1-5,NA,TRBD1,TGTGCCACCAGCAGAGACCCCAGGGGGGGCAATCAGCCCCAGCATTTT,CATSRDPRGGNQPQHF
TRBV19,TRBJ2-1,NA,TRBD1,TGTGCCAGTAGTATAGTGGGACAGGGTGCTTACAATGAGCAGTTCTTC,CASSIVGQGAYNEQFF
TRBV5-1,TRBJ1-4,NA,NA,TGCGCCAGCAGCTTAAGTCCGCCGAAGCTTGCAACTAATGAAAAACTGTTTTTT,CASSLSPPKLATNEKLFF
TRBV18,TRBJ2-3,NA,NA,TGTGCCAGCTCGCCAGACGGTACTAGCACAGATACGCAGTATTTT,CASSPDGTSTDTQYF
TRBV27,TRBJ2-1,NA,TRBD1,TGTGCCAACTCCGGGACAGCGATCTCCTACAATGAGCAGTTCTTC,CANSGTAISYNEQFF
TRBV6-5,TRBJ1-3,NA,NA,TGTGCCAGCAGTTTTGGTACCTCTGGAAACACCATATATTTT,CASSFGTSGNTIYF
TRBV6-5,TRBJ1-1,NA,NA,TGTGCCAGCAGTTACCGGGGGGCGGACACTGAAGCTTTCTTT,CASSYRGADTEAFF
TRBV5-4,TRBJ2-5,NA,NA,TGTGCCAGCAGACCAGGAATACAAGAGACCCAGTACTTC,CASRPGIQETQYF
TRBV7-9,TRBJ2-3,NA,TRBD2,TGTGCCAGCAGCTTAGGAGCGGGAGGGATACGTGGCACAGATACGCAGTATTTT,CASSLGAGGIRGTDTQYF
TRBV28,TRBJ1-5,NA,NA,TGTGCCAGCAGTTCAGGGGCCTGGGCCTTTTATCAGCCCCAGCATTTT,CASSSGAWAFYQPQHF
TRBV2,TRBJ2-7,NA,NA,TGTGCCAGCAGTGTGGCCAGCTCCTACGAGCAGTACTTC,CASSVASSYEQYF
TRBV30,TRBJ1-2,NA,NA,TGTGCCTGGAAAGGGGATGGCTACACCTTC,CAWKGDGYTF
TRBV7-9,TRBJ1-2,NA,NA,TGTGCCAGCAGCTTCGGGGGTCTGGCCGGTGGCTACACCTTC,CASSFGGLAGGYTF
TRBV2,TRBJ2-2,NA,NA,TGTGCCAGCAGCGGTCAGCGGAACACCGGGGAGCTGTTTTTT,CASSGQRNTGELFF
TRBV11-2,TRBJ2-7,NA,NA,TGTGCCAGCAGCTTAGAGTCCGGGTGGGGCGAGCAGTACTTC,CASSLESGWGEQYF
TRBV6-1,TRBJ2-7,NA,NA,TGTGCCAGCAGTGAAACTCGGGGGTTTCTCGAGCAGTACTTC,CASSETRGFLEQYF
TRBV25-1,TRBJ2-1,NA,NA,TGTGCCAGCAGTGGGACCTGGGGCGATGAGCAGTTCTTC,CASSGTWGDEQFF
TRBV12-5,TRBJ1-5,NA,NA,TGTGCTAGTGGTTCGATCATAGGATCAGGGCCCCAGCATTTT,CASGSIIGSGPQHF